This T cell receptor beta chain derives from a study of beta chain features in type 1 diabetes. Study results and limitations: Naive, central memory and Treg TCRB repertoires appeared more alike in patients than in healthy donors. Researchers caution that PCR might favor shorter templates, equally among patients and controls. All four CD4+ subsets from Type 1 diabetes patients carried moderately but significantly shorter TCRB CDR3s.

CD45RO/CCR7/CD25/CD127/CD95/CD27 sorting isolated CD4+ naive, central memory, regulatory and stem cell-like memory cells. This clone showed up just a few times. Its target is not known. Expressed TCRB transcripts were sequenced after all isolated RNA was converted to cDNA. Assay used: immunoSEQ multiplex PCR; TCRdb lists only in-frame clones, some missing. The sample includes fewer than 350,000 clones, approximately 16% of them seen just once. The CDR3 is made up of 14 amino acids. J lost 5 bases, V lost 7 bases, and 8 bases had no gene match. Germline values: CDR1 SQVTM, CDR2 ANQGSEA. Sequencing was carried out using naive CD4+ T cells from blood. The origin of this receptor is a man in his late teens or twenties with type 1 diabetes. The V gene is TRBV29-1, the J gene TRBJ2-1; TRBD2 agrees at 10 bases. The CDR3, as DNA: TGCAGCGCCTCGAGCGGGAGGGCCCACAATGAGCAGTTCTTC. This codes for CSASSGRAHNEQFF.